The 11 T cell receptor beta chains given below trace back to one sample, sequenced in a study of T cells expressing NK-cell markers. TCRdb reworked the 5' RACE reads into one entry per CDR3 protein, no DNA. Its listing shows 300,000 or so distinct CDR3 sequences. The sequencing sample was made of blood T cells: a sorted CD56 or NKG2C T cell subset, CD4+ or CD8+ T cells, or bulk PBMC T cells (not recorded which). Receptors originate from a woman aged 18 to 75 in good health.

The rearrangement uses TRBV20-1 and TRBJ1-3. This CDR3 has 14 amino acids. The germline gives CDR1 DFQATT, CDR2 SNEGSKA (reference sequence). The CDR3 protein is CSARDLRSGNTIYF.

The genes are TRBV19 and TRBJ2-7. The germline V gene has CDR1 LNHDA and CDR2 SQIVND (reference sequence). The CDR3 totals 12 residues. The CDR3 spells CASSTQSYEQYF.

This chain uses TRBV7-2 with TRBJ2-1; TCRdb names TRBD1, which stays unverified in the absence of DNA. The CDR3 contains 12 residues. Germline CDR1 reads SGHTA; CDR2 reads FQGNSA. The CDR3 spells CASFRGFNEQFF.

The rearrangement joins TRBV29-1 to TRBJ2-3. The V gene's germline CDR1 is SQVTM and CDR2 ANQGSEA. This CDR3 has 11 residues. CDR3 loop: CSGRNTDTQYF.

This chain connects TRBV6-1 to TRBJ2-2; TCRdb returns TRBD2, unconfirmable since there is no DNA. In germline, CDR1 is MNHNS, CDR2 SASEGT. This CDR3 has 18 residues. CDR3 sequence: CASSERAGFGGADGELFF.

V is TRBV29-1 and J is TRBJ1-4. This CDR3 is 13 amino acids long. Germline V CDR1 and CDR2: SQVTM, ANQGSEA. The CDR3 here is CSARLATNEKLFF. Drawing the rest from reference TRBV29-1 and TRBJ1-4, the complete variable domain is SAVISQKPSRDICQRGTSLTIQCQVDSQVTMMFWYRQQPGQSLTLIATANQGSEATYESGFVIDKFPISRPNLTFSTLTVSNMSPEDSSIYLCSARLATNEKLFFGSGTQLSVL.

The gene calls are TRBV9 and TRBJ1-6. The CDR3 covers 13 residues. Germline V lookup: CDR1 SGDLS, CDR2 YYNGEE. CDR3 protein: CASSPSLSSPLHF.

The gene calls are TRBV29-1 and TRBJ1-1. The germline V gene has CDR1 SQVTM and CDR2 ANQGSEA. This CDR3 is 11 amino acids long. CDR3 residues: CSVSRNAEAFF.

The V gene is TRBV20-1, the J gene TRBJ2-5; with no DNA, the TCRdb D assignment of TRBD1 cannot be verified. This CDR3 region has 14 residues. CDR1 is DFQATT, CDR2 SNEGSKA, per germline (reference sequence). Here the CDR3 reads CSAHRQGYQETQYF.

The rearrangement uses TRBV6-1 and TRBJ1-2. The V gene's germline CDR1 is MNHNS and CDR2 SASEGT. This CDR3 has 15 residues. CDR3 sequence reads: CASSQTENHDYGYTF.

The V and J genes are TRBV12-3 or TRBV12-4 and TRBJ1-1. There are 15 residues in the CDR3. CDR3 sequence: CASSLTTKMNTEAFF.